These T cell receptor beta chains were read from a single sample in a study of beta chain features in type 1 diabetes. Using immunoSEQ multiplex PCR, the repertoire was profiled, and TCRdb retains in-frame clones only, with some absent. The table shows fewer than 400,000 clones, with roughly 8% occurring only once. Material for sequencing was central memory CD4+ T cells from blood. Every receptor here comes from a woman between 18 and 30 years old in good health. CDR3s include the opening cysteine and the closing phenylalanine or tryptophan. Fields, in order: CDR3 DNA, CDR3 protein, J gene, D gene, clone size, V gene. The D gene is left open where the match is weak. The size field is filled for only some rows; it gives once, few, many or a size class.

cdr3_nt: TGTGCCAGCAGTGAATATTCCTCCGGGACAGGGACCTACAATGAGCAGTTCTTC
cdr3_aa: CASSEYSSGTGTYNEQFF
j_call: TRBJ2-1
d_call: TRBD1
clone_size: NA
v_call: TRBV25-1

cdr3_nt: TGTGCCAGCAGTTTATCTGGGACAGTAGCCAAAAACATTCAGTACTTC
cdr3_aa: CASSLSGTVAKNIQYF
j_call: TRBJ2-4
d_call: TRBD1
clone_size: many
v_call: TRBV27

cdr3_nt: TGCAGCGTTGAGGAGGGCTTCCCCTCCTACGAGCAGTACTTC
cdr3_aa: CSVEEGFPSYEQYF
j_call: TRBJ2-7
d_call: NA
clone_size: few
v_call: TRBV29-1

cdr3_nt: TGTGCCAGCAGCTTTACAGGGGCTGGGGCCAACGTCCTGACTTTC
cdr3_aa: CASSFTGAGANVLTF
j_call: TRBJ2-6
d_call: TRBD1
clone_size: NA
v_call: TRBV7-2

cdr3_nt: TGTGCCAGCAGCTTGAAGACAAGCTATGGCTACACCTTC
cdr3_aa: CASSLKTSYGYTF
j_call: TRBJ1-2
d_call: NA
clone_size: NA
v_call: TRBV5-6

cdr3_nt: TGTGCCAGCAGTGCTAGCGGGGAGACCCAGTACTTC
cdr3_aa: CASSASGETQYF
j_call: TRBJ2-5
d_call: TRBD2
clone_size: NA
v_call: TRBV6-5

cdr3_nt: TGTGCCAGCAGCTGGGGCGGGACAGTTGGGCTTGGCTACACCTTC
cdr3_aa: CASSWGGTVGLGYTF
j_call: TRBJ1-2
d_call: TRBD1
clone_size: NA
v_call: TRBV5-6

cdr3_nt: TGTGCCAGCAGCTTGGCGGGACTAGTCCCTGAGCAGTTCTTC
cdr3_aa: CASSLAGLVPEQFF
j_call: TRBJ2-1
d_call: TRBD2
clone_size: once
v_call: TRBV5-6

cdr3_nt: TGTGCCAGTAGCCATCGAAGGGGTAGCGGGAGGGTTTTCTACAATGAGCAGTTCTTC
cdr3_aa: CASSHRRGSGRVFYNEQFF
j_call: TRBJ2-1
d_call: TRBD2
clone_size: NA
v_call: TRBV19

cdr3_nt: TGTGCCAGCAGCTTATTTCAGGACTACGAGCAGTACTTC
cdr3_aa: CASSLFQDYEQYF
j_call: TRBJ2-7
d_call: NA
clone_size: NA
v_call: TRBV7-2

cdr3_nt: TGTGCCATCAGTGAGTCTTCAGGGGCCGGCGGGGAGCTGTTTTTT
cdr3_aa: CAISESSGAGGELFF
j_call: TRBJ2-2
d_call: NA
clone_size: NA
v_call: TRBV10-3

cdr3_nt: TGTGCCAGCAGCCACAAAGGCATCGGCACAGATACGCAGTATTTT
cdr3_aa: CASSHKGIGTDTQYF
j_call: TRBJ2-3
d_call: NA
clone_size: NA
v_call: TRBV28

cdr3_nt: TGTGCCAGCAGCCCACACGGACAAGGAGAGACCCAGTACTTC
cdr3_aa: CASSPHGQGETQYF
j_call: TRBJ2-5
d_call: NA
clone_size: few
v_call: TRBV7-9

cdr3_nt: TGTGCCATCAGCCCGGGGACAGGGGTAGGGTACGAGCAGTACTTC
cdr3_aa: CAISPGTGVGYEQYF
j_call: TRBJ2-7
d_call: TRBD1
clone_size: NA
v_call: TRBV10-3

cdr3_nt: TGTGCCAGCAGCCGCCGGGACGCGGGAGGGATCCGAATTAACAATGAGCAGTTCTTC
cdr3_aa: CASSRRDAGGIRINNEQFF
j_call: TRBJ2-1
d_call: TRBD2
clone_size: few
v_call: TRBV7-2

cdr3_nt: TGTGCCAGCAGCTCGGGACAGCACAATGAGCAGTTCTTC
cdr3_aa: CASSSGQHNEQFF
j_call: TRBJ2-1
d_call: TRBD1
clone_size: many
v_call: TRBV7-2

cdr3_nt: TGTGCCAGCAGTTGGGGACAGGGCCGACTTGGCTACACCTTC
cdr3_aa: CASSWGQGRLGYTF
j_call: TRBJ1-2
d_call: TRBD1
clone_size: few
v_call: TRBV28

cdr3_nt: TGTGCAAGTCGATCTTCCCGGGACAGTCCCCTTTTCTTC
cdr3_aa: CASRSSRDSPLFF
j_call: TRBJ2-1
d_call: NA
clone_size: NA
v_call: TRBV12-2

cdr3_nt: TGCGCCAGCAGCGGCGGGGTGGGCGAGACCCAGTACTTC
cdr3_aa: CASSGGVGETQYF
j_call: TRBJ2-5
d_call: NA
clone_size: NA
v_call: TRBV5-1

cdr3_nt: TGTGCCAGCAGCTTAGTGACGTTCGCCTACGAGCAGTACTTC
cdr3_aa: CASSLVTFAYEQYF
j_call: TRBJ2-7
d_call: NA
clone_size: NA
v_call: TRBV7-8

cdr3_nt: TGTGCCACCAGCAGAGATCCGGACGGACAAGAGACCCAGTACTTC
cdr3_aa: CATSRDPDGQETQYF
j_call: TRBJ2-5
d_call: NA
clone_size: many
v_call: TRBV15

cdr3_nt: TGTGCCAGCAGAAAACAGGGTTCAGGTAGTAATGAGCAGTTCTTC
cdr3_aa: CASRKQGSGSNEQFF
j_call: TRBJ2-1
d_call: NA
clone_size: few
v_call: TRBV28

cdr3_nt: TGTGCCAGCAGTCTATGGACTAGCGGGAGGGCCAAGGTAGGAATTGATGAGCAGTTCTTC
cdr3_aa: CASSLWTSGRAKVGIDEQFF
j_call: TRBJ2-1
d_call: TRBD2
clone_size: few
v_call: TRBV27

cdr3_nt: TGTGCCACCGCCGGAAGGAGGGCACTCACCGGGGAGCTGTTTTTT
cdr3_aa: CATAGRRALTGELFF
j_call: TRBJ2-2
d_call: NA
clone_size: NA
v_call: TRBV15

cdr3_nt: TGCGCCAGCAGCCAAATCGACAGGGGGCCTAATACGCAGTATTTT
cdr3_aa: CASSQIDRGPNTQYF
j_call: TRBJ2-3
d_call: TRBD1
clone_size: many
v_call: TRBV4-3

cdr3_nt: TGTGCCAGCAGTTTATCTGCCAGCTATGGCTACACCTTC
cdr3_aa: CASSLSASYGYTF
j_call: TRBJ1-2
d_call: NA
clone_size: many
v_call: TRBV27

cdr3_nt: TGTGCCAGCAGCAGAAGCGGGAGCTGGGCAGATACGCAGTATTTT
cdr3_aa: CASSRSGSWADTQYF
j_call: TRBJ2-3
d_call: TRBD2
clone_size: NA
v_call: TRBV28

cdr3_nt: TGTGCCAGCAGCTTAGGCAGGGGGTTTGGCTACACCTTC
cdr3_aa: CASSLGRGFGYTF
j_call: TRBJ1-2
d_call: TRBD1
clone_size: NA
v_call: TRBV7-3

cdr3_nt: TGTGCCAGCAGTTATCGTCTTGGTGCCCAGTACTTC
cdr3_aa: CASSYRLGAQYF
j_call: TRBJ2-5
d_call: NA
clone_size: NA
v_call: TRBV6-6

cdr3_nt: TGCGCCAGCAGCCAAGACCCGAGCGGGAGTACCTACTACAATGAGCAGTTCTTC
cdr3_aa: CASSQDPSGSTYYNEQFF
j_call: TRBJ2-1
d_call: TRBD2
clone_size: NA
v_call: TRBV4-3

cdr3_nt: TGTGCCAGCAGTTTGATAGGGACAGCAGACTACGAGCAGTACTTC
cdr3_aa: CASSLIGTADYEQYF
j_call: TRBJ2-7
d_call: TRBD1
clone_size: few
v_call: TRBV27

cdr3_nt: TGTGCCAGCAGCACCTGGACTAGTTCAGATACGCAGTATTTT
cdr3_aa: CASSTWTSSDTQYF
j_call: TRBJ2-3
d_call: TRBD2
clone_size: NA
v_call: TRBV4-2

cdr3_nt: TGTGCCATCAGGGATCGGGACAGGGGCTACGAGCAGTACTTC
cdr3_aa: CAIRDRDRGYEQYF
j_call: TRBJ2-7
d_call: TRBD1
clone_size: many
v_call: TRBV10-3

cdr3_nt: TGTGCCAGCAGCCCAAGGCTAGTGCTCACAGATACGCAGTATTTT
cdr3_aa: CASSPRLVLTDTQYF
j_call: TRBJ2-3
d_call: NA
clone_size: few
v_call: TRBV7-2

cdr3_nt: TGTGCCAGCAGCCCGGGACAGGGGGCGGGCACAGATACGCAGTATTTT
cdr3_aa: CASSPGQGAGTDTQYF
j_call: TRBJ2-3
d_call: TRBD1
clone_size: few
v_call: TRBV11-3

cdr3_nt: TGTGCCAGCAGCTTCGGCGGGGCCTCTGGAAACACCATATATTTT
cdr3_aa: CASSFGGASGNTIYF
j_call: TRBJ1-3
d_call: NA
clone_size: few
v_call: TRBV5-4

cdr3_nt: TGTGCCAGCAGCCAATCCGCGAGCTCCTACAATGAGCAGTTCTTC
cdr3_aa: CASSQSASSYNEQFF
j_call: TRBJ2-1
d_call: NA
clone_size: NA
v_call: TRBV14

cdr3_nt: TGTGCCAGCAGCCATGGACAGGGGGCGGCCTATGGCTACACCTTC
cdr3_aa: CASSHGQGAAYGYTF
j_call: TRBJ1-2
d_call: TRBD1
clone_size: NA
v_call: TRBV5-4

cdr3_nt: TGTGCCAGCAGTAAAGGAGGGGTCATTCAGCCCCAGCATTTT
cdr3_aa: CASSKGGVIQPQHF
j_call: TRBJ1-5
d_call: NA
clone_size: many
v_call: TRBV2

cdr3_nt: TGTGCCAGCAGTGAAGCGGGGGGCTCTGGGGCCAACGTCCTGACTTTC
cdr3_aa: CASSEAGGSGANVLTF
j_call: TRBJ2-6
d_call: NA
clone_size: few
v_call: TRBV2